Listed below are T cell receptor beta chains from one sample, sequenced in a study of cytomegalovirus exposure and HLA in healthy donors. Only in-frame clones appear in the TCRdb table, and some are missing; sequencing was by immunoSEQ multiplex PCR. The sample yields about 210,000 clones, 83% seen once. Sequencing was performed on PBMCs. The receptor set was obtained from a man aged 40-49 years in good health and CMV-seropositive. The CDR3 runs from the conserved cysteine through the conserved F or W. D genes are given only for firm matches. Clone size appears in some rows only: once, few, many, or a class for an expanded clone.

clone_size j_call cdr3_length v_call d_call cdr3_nt cdr3_aa
. TRBJ1-2 10 TRBV29-1 TRBD1 TGCAGCGTAGACAGGGACGGCTACACCTTC CSVDRDGYTF
. TRBJ2-7 13 TRBV5-8 . TGTGCCAGCAGGTCCAGCAGGGGCCACGAGCAGTACTTC CASRSSRGHEQYF
. TRBJ2-6 18 TRBV5-1 . TGCGCCAGCAGCTTGGTAGAGGGATTGGTTTCTGGGGCCAACGTCCTGACTTTC CASSLVEGLVSGANVLTF
. TRBJ1-6 15 TRBV19 . TGTGCCAGTAGTACAACCGGGACAACGGATTCACCCCTCCACTTT CASSTTGTTDSPLHF
. TRBJ2-5 15 TRBV4-3 . TGCGCCAGCAGTCGACGCGGAGGGGTAATGGAGACCCAGTACTTC CASSRRGGVMETQYF
. TRBJ2-1 15 TRBV28 . TGTGCCAGCAGTTCAGACTGGAGCTCCTACAATGAGCAGTTCTTC CASSSDWSSYNEQFF
. TRBJ2-3 13 TRBV6-1 . TGTGCCAGCAGTGTCCAGAGCACAGATACGCAGTATTTT CASSVQSTDTQYF
. TRBJ1-6 15 TRBV7-2 . TGTGCCAGCAGCTTAATTCACAGCTCTAATTCACCCCTCCACTTT CASSLIHSSNSPLHF
. TRBJ2-2 15 TRBV5-6 . TGTGCCAGCAGCTTTCCGGGGTGGAACACCGGGGAGCTGTTTTTT CASSFPGWNTGELFF
few TRBJ1-5 15 TRBV2 TRBD1 TGTGCCAGCAGTTGGACAGGGATGAGCAATCAGCCCCAGCATTTT CASSWTGMSNQPQHF
. TRBJ2-2 13 TRBV29-1 . TGCAGCGTTGCTAGCTCGGACACCGGGGAGCTGTTTTTT CSVASSDTGELFF
. TRBJ1-2 15 TRBV5-1 TRBD1 TGCGCCAGCAGCTTGCAGGGGGACCTGGGCTATGGCTACACCTTC CASSLQGDLGYGYTF
. TRBJ2-3 17 TRBV5-1 TRBD1 TGCGCCAGCAGCCATACGCCCGGGACAGGGCTCACAGATACGCAGTATTTT CASSHTPGTGLTDTQYF